One sample yielded the 9 T cell receptor beta chains listed below, sequenced in a study of T-cell memory formation after mild COVID-19. TCRdb redid the calling of the 5' RACE reads with MiXCR, one entry per CDR3 protein. Of 250,000 to 350,000 distinct CDR3 sequences listed, roughly 15% are singletons. Sequenced material: PBMCs or a T cell subset sorted from them (not recorded which). The receptors originated from a man aged 18 to 30 who had mild COVID-19 (a few samples of this study predate the infection). Cell type and time point are not known.

A few counts support this clonotype. V is TRBV11-3 and J is TRBJ2-2; D gene uncertain. Germline V CDR1 and CDR2: SGHNT, YENEEA. The CDR3 has 13 amino acids. Trimming took 4 bases from V and 5 from J, leaving 8 bases between them. Here the CDR3 DNA reads TGTGCCAGCAGCTACGACGCAACCGGGGAGCTGTTTTTT. As protein: CASSYDATGELFF.

This clonotype was detected only a few times. The chain recombines TRBV12-3 or TRBV12-4 with TRBJ1-3; D gene uncertain. CDR3 length equals 13 residues. The V gene lost 6 bases and the J gene lost 4 bases, with 10 bases spanning the gap. DNA of the CDR3: TGTGCCAGCAGCGATCCTCCGGGAAACACCATATATTTT. Translating gives CASSDPPGNTIYF.

This clonotype was counted a few times. The V gene is TRBV11-2, the J gene TRBJ1-5; unclear D gene. CDR1 SGHAT and CDR2 FQNNGV come from the germline V gene. V was trimmed by 5 bases and J by 1 base, leaving 18 bases between them. The CDR3 totals 17 residues. The CDR3 sequence: CASSLSSVPGSNQPQHF. In DNA form, the CDR3 reads TGTGCCAGCAGCCTTTCTTCGGTCCCCGGGAGCAATCAGCCCCAGCATTTT.

V gene TRBV5-1 combines with J gene TRBJ1-1, with unresolved D. The V end was cut by 4 bases, the J end by 3 bases, with 13 bases between. The germline V gene has CDR1 SGHRS and CDR2 YFSETQ. This CDR3 has 14 amino acids. CDR3 coding DNA: TGCGCCAGCAGCGTCGGACTCAGAGACACTGAAGCTTTCTTT. This translates into CASSVGLRDTEAFF.

This clonotype occurred a few times. This sequence joins TRBV2 and TRBJ1-4; no clear D. The germline CDR1 and CDR2 sequences are SNHLY and FYNNEI. Trimming shortened V by 7 bases and J by 6 bases, and 12 bases separated the two germline ends. The CDR3 has 13 amino acids. CDR3 in amino acids: CASKFREDEKLFF. The CDR3, as DNA: TGTGCCAGCAAATTTCGCGAGGATGAAAAACTGTTTTTT.

This chain links TRBV12-3 or TRBV12-4 with TRBJ1-2, with TRBD1 matching 9 bases. The CDR3 sequence is 14 residues long. V shed 1 base, J shed 8 bases, and the junction held 5 bases outside the gene matches. The CDR3 loop is CASSLDGTGYGYTF. The CDR3 DNA is TGTGCCAGCAGTTTAGACGGGACAGGGTACGGCTACACCTTC.

Notes on this clonotype: At one end the junction does not follow the germline gene, possibly because of a read error. The gene calls are TRBV10-3 and TRBJ1-1, with 9 bases aligning to TRBD1. Germline V gene sequence: CDR1 ENHRY, CDR2 SYGVKD. This CDR3 region has 16 residues. The CDR3 protein is CDIRPPPGQGDTEAFF. In nucleotides, the CDR3 is TGTGACATCAGACCCCCGCCGGGACAGGGCGACACTGAAGCTTTCTTT.

There are a few counts of this clonotype. The chain carries TRBV9 and TRBJ2-3; 11 nucleotides line up with TRBD2. Trimming removed 4 bases from V and 6 bases from J; junction bases left unmatched: 16. CDR1 and CDR2 from the germline V gene are SGDLS and YYNGEE. CDR3 length: 18 amino acids. CDR3 sequence reads: CASSTRSWIAGGLDTQYF. The CDR3 bases are TGTGCCAGCAGCACCCGTAGCTGGATAGCGGGGGGGCTTGATACGCAGTATTTT.

This clonotype appeared a few times. The chain joins TRBV6-5 to TRBJ2-7; 8 nucleotides agree with TRBD2. Germline CDR1 and CDR2: MNHEY and SVGAGI. This CDR3 comprises 14 residues. J gave up 6 bases and V 0 bases, and 4 bases lay outside the gene matches. Here the CDR3 reads CASSYSVAGGEQYV. CDR3 DNA: TGTGCCAGCAGTTACTCGGTCGCGGGGGGCGAGCAGTACGTC.